The text below deals with one T cell receptor beta chain. Its antigen is unidentified. This specimen comes from a study of OX40 agonist ivuxolimab in advanced cancers. As for the study in general: Aged about 23 to 90 with a mean of approximately 57 years, they were 82.7% male. Checkpoint inhibitors had been given previously to 35% to 50% of patients. Findings and caveats of the study: The mean number of expanded clones was higher in CD8+ T cells than in CD4+. Some of the lowest clonal expansion was seen in partial responders at 0.1-3.0 mg/kg.

Profiling relied on immunoSEQ multiplex PCR, and the TCRdb table lists in-frame clones only, not all of them. The sample yields approximately 60,000 clones, around 93% seen once. Germline loops: CDR1 MGHRA, CDR2 YSYEKL. The CDR3 sequence is 18 residues long. Trimming at V came to 4 bases and at J to 2 bases, leaving 12 bases not matched to a gene. The receptor was derived from an adult with an advanced solid tumor such as melanoma, head and neck, liver or kidney cancer. This chain uses TRBV4-1 with TRBJ1-2; 11 bases map to TRBD1. Sequenced material: CD4+ or CD8+ T cells sorted from blood, taken in a trial of the OX40 agonist ivuxolimab. CDR3 protein: CASSRLPPRDRGNYGYTF. DNA for the CDR3: TGCGCCAGCAGCCGCTTACCCCCCCGGGACAGGGGGAACTATGGCTACACCTTC.